A selection of T cell receptor beta chains follows, all from one sample in a study of OX40 agonist ivuxolimab in advanced cancers. The method was immunoSEQ multiplex PCR; TCRdb's version includes in-frame clones alone and lacks a portion of them. In the table there are 45,000 to 55,000 clones, 88% of which are singletons. Sequenced material: CD4+ or CD8+ T cells sorted from blood, taken in a trial of the OX40 agonist ivuxolimab. These TCRs come from an adult with an advanced solid tumor such as melanoma, head and neck, liver or kidney cancer. Each CDR3 is given with its conserved first and last residue. The D gene is left open where the match is weak. Clone size is given for some rows only: seen once, a few or many times, or a class if the clone is expanded.

cdr3_length: 14; d_call: -; clone_size: -; j_call: TRBJ2-7; v_call: TRBV19; cdr3_aa: CASSIGQGTYEQYF; cdr3_nt: TGTGCCAGTAGTATTGGGCAGGGAACCTACGAGCAGTACTTC
cdr3_length: 15; d_call: -; clone_size: -; j_call: TRBJ1-1; v_call: TRBV9; cdr3_aa: CASSVVPQGNTEAFF; cdr3_nt: TGTGCCAGCAGCGTAGTCCCACAGGGAAACACTGAAGCTTTCTTT
cdr3_length: 14; d_call: TRBD1; clone_size: -; j_call: TRBJ1-2; v_call: TRBV4-2; cdr3_aa: CASSQEDRGYGYTF; cdr3_nt: TGTGCCAGCAGCCAAGAGGACAGGGGGTACGGCTACACCTTC
cdr3_length: 14; d_call: TRBD2; clone_size: -; j_call: TRBJ2-7; v_call: TRBV7-8; cdr3_aa: CASSPGLATYEQYF; cdr3_nt: TGTGCCAGCAGCCCCGGACTAGCCACCTACGAGCAGTACTTC
cdr3_length: 10; d_call: -; clone_size: -; j_call: TRBJ2-3; v_call: TRBV30; cdr3_aa: CAWGRDTQYF; cdr3_nt: TGTGCCTGGGGAAGGGATACGCAGTATTTT
cdr3_length: 13; d_call: -; clone_size: -; j_call: TRBJ2-7; v_call: TRBV19; cdr3_aa: CASSYRDLYEQYF; cdr3_nt: TGTGCCAGTAGCTACAGGGACCTCTACGAGCAGTACTTC
cdr3_length: 15; d_call: TRBD2; clone_size: -; j_call: TRBJ2-7; v_call: TRBV5-6; cdr3_aa: CASSGLAGGTYEQYF; cdr3_nt: TGTGCCAGCAGCGGGCTAGCGGGGGGCACCTACGAGCAGTACTTC
cdr3_length: 12; d_call: -; clone_size: -; j_call: TRBJ1-1; v_call: TRBV2; cdr3_aa: CASRGPLGEAFF; cdr3_nt: TGTGCCAGCAGGGGACCTTTGGGGGAAGCTTTCTTT
cdr3_length: 15; d_call: -; clone_size: once; j_call: TRBJ2-3; v_call: TRBV11-2; cdr3_aa: CASSLDQGYTDTQYF; cdr3_nt: TGTGCCAGCAGCTTAGATCAGGGGTACACAGATACGCAGTATTTT
cdr3_length: 11; d_call: -; clone_size: -; j_call: TRBJ2-7; v_call: TRBV6-5; cdr3_aa: CASGLPSEQYF; cdr3_nt: TGTGCCAGCGGACTTCCAAGCGAGCAGTACTTC
cdr3_length: 15; d_call: TRBD2; clone_size: once; j_call: TRBJ2-1; v_call: TRBV10-3; cdr3_aa: CAISEVAGQDNEQFF; cdr3_nt: TGTGCCATCAGTGAAGTAGCGGGGCAGGACAATGAGCAGTTCTTC
cdr3_length: 16; d_call: TRBD2; clone_size: few; j_call: TRBJ2-5; v_call: TRBV5-6; cdr3_aa: CASSEGLAGARETQYF; cdr3_nt: TGTGCCAGCAGCGAGGGACTAGCGGGGGCACGAGAGACCCAGTACTTC
cdr3_length: 15; d_call: TRBD1; clone_size: -; j_call: TRBJ1-2; v_call: TRBV6-1; cdr3_aa: CASSEVWTGATGYTF; cdr3_nt: TGTGCCAGCAGTGAAGTTTGGACAGGGGCGACTGGCTACACCTTC